This TCR beta chain was captured by sequencing in a study of cytomegalovirus exposure and HLA in healthy donors. Findings and caveats of the study: Productive rates of about 90% or about 30% were seen for most TCR beta V segments in an earlier analysis.

About this clone: As yet, its antigen is unknown.

Primers included in the PCR were 60 Vbeta and 13 Jbeta primers. Only in-frame clones appear in the TCRdb table, and some are missing; sequencing was by immunoSEQ multiplex PCR. The sample has around 200,000 clones; around 80% are singletons. Trimming took 0 bases from V and 0 from J, leaving 8 bases between them. Germline CDR1 is MGHRA and CDR2 is YSYEKL. The CDR3 is 15 amino acids. The source is a woman aged 55-75 years in good health and CMV-seropositive. V gene TRBV4-1 combines with J gene TRBJ1-2; D unclear. Material for sequencing was PBMCs. The CDR3 is CASSQDEGSNYGYTF. The CDR3 region has the DNA TGCGCCAGCAGCCAAGATGAGGGATCTAACTATGGCTACACCTTC.